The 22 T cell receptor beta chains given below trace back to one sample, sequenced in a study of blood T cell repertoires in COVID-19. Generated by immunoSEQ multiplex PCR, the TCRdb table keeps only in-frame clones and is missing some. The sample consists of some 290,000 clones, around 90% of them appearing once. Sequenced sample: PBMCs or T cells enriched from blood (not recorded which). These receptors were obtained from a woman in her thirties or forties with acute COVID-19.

CDR3 nucleotides: TGTGCCAGCAGTTCCCCCAGCGACAGGCTTAACTATGGCTACACCTTC. It encodes CASSSPSDRLNYGYTF. This chain links TRBV28 with TRBJ1-2, with D possibly being TRBD1 (6 bases). V was clipped by 4 bases and J by 1 base, with 16 bases between them. Germline-derived CDR1 and CDR2 are MDHEN and SYDVKM. The CDR3 spans 16 residues.

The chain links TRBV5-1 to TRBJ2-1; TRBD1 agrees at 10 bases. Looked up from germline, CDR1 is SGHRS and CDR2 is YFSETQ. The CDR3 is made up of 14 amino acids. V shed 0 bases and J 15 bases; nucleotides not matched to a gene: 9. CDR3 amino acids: CASSLGHLRDRGFF. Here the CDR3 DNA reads TGCGCCAGCAGCTTGGGTCATCTCCGGGACAGGGGGTTCTTC.

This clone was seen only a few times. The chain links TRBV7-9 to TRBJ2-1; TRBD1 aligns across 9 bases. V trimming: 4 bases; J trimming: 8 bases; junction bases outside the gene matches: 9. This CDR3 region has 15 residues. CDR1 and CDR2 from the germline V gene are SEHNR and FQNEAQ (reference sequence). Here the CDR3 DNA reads TGTGCCAGCAGCTGGGACAGGGTCGGCGTGTATGAGCAGTTCTTC. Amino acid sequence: CASSWDRVGVYEQFF.

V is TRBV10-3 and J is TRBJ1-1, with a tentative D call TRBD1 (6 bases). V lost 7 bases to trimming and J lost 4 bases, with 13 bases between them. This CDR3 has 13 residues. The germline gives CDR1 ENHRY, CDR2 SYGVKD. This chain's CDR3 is CAITAGEGTEAFF. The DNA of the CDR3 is TGTGCCATCACCGCAGGGGAAGGCACTGAAGCTTTCTTT.

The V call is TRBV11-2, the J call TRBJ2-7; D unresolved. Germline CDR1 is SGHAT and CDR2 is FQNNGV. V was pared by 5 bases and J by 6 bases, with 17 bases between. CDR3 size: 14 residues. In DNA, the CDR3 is TGTGCCAGCAGCCTGATTCCCGGTCCGTTCGAGCAGTACTTC. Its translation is CASSLIPGPFEQYF.

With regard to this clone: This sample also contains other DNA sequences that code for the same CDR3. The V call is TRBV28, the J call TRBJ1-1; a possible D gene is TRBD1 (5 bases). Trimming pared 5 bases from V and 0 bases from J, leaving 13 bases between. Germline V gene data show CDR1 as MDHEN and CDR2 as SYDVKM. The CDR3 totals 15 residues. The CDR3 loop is CASSLGGGMNTEAFF. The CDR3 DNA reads TGTGCCAGCAGTCTCGGGGGGGGGATGAACACTGAAGCTTTCTTT.

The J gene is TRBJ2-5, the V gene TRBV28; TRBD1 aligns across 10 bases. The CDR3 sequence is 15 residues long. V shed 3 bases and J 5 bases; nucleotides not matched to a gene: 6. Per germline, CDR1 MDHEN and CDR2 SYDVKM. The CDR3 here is CASSLAGTGDETQYF. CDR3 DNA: TGTGCCAGCAGTTTGGCCGGGACAGGGGACGAGACCCAGTACTTC.

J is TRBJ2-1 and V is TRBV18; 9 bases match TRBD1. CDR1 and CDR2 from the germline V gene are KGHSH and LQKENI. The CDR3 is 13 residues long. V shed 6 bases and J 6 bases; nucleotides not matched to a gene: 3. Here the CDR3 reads CASSKTGGNEQFF. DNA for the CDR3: TGTGCCAGCTCCAAGACAGGGGGCAATGAGCAGTTCTTC.

The CDR3 coding sequence is TGTGCCAGCAGTTCTAGCGGGGGACTCACAGATACGCAGTATTTT. Translation: CASSSSGGLTDTQYF. This chain connects TRBV28 to TRBJ2-3; 10 bases fit TRBD2. The junction had 3 bases not matched to a gene; V was cut back by 4 bases and J by 2 bases. Germline loops: CDR1 MDHEN, CDR2 SYDVKM. The CDR3 totals 15 residues.

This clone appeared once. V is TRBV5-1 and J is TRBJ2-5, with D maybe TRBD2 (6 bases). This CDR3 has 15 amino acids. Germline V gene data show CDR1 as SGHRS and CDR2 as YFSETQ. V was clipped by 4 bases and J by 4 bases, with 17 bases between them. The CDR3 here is CASSAEEGRRETQYF. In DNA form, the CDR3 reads TGCGCCAGCAGCGCCGAGGAGGGGCGCCGAGAGACCCAGTACTTC.

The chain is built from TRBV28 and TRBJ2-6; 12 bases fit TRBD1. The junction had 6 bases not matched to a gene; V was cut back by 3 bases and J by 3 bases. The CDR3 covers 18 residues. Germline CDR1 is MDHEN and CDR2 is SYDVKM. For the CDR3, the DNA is TGTGCCAGCAGTTTGCGGGGACAGGGGGCGCGTGGGGCCAACGTCCTGACTTTC. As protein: CASSLRGQGARGANVLTF.

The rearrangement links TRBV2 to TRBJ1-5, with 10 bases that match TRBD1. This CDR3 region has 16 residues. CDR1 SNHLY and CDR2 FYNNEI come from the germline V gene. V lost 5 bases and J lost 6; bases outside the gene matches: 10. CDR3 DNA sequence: TGTGCCAGCAGTCTCCGGGACAGGGGTGGTACTCAGCCCCAGCATTTT. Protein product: CASSLRDRGGTQPQHF.

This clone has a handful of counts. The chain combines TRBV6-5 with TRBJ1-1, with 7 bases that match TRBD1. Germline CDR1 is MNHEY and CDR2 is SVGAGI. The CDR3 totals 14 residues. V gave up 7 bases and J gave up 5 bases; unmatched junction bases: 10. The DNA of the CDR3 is TGTGCCAGCAAACTCGGGACAGTCCAGACTGAAGCTTTCTTT. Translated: CASKLGTVQTEAFF.

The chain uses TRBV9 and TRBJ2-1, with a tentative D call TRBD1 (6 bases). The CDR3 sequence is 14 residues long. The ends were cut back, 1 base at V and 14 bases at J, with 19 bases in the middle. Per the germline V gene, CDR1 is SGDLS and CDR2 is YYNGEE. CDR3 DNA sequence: TGTGCCAGCAGCGTACTGGGGGCGCAAGGAGAGGAGTTCTTC. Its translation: CASSVLGAQGEEFF.

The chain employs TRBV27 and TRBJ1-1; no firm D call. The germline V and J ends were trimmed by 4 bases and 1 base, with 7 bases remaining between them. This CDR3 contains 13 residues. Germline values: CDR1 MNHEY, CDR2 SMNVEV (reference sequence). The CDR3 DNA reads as TGTGCCAGCAGTTATCGGGAGAACACTGAAGCTTTCTTT. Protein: CASSYRENTEAFF.

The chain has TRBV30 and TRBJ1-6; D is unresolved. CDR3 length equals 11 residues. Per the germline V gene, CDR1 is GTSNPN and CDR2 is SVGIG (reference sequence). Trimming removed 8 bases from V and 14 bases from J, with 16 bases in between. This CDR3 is CAGSRENSLHF. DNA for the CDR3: TGTGCCGGATCGAGGGAAAACTCCCTCCACTTT.

CDR3 nucleotides: TGCAGCGTCCGGACAGGGGGCTCTTTCACTGAAGCTTTCTTT. It translates to CSVRTGGSFTEAFF. This rearrangement joins TRBV29-1 to TRBJ1-1; 11 nucleotides line up with TRBD1. V was pared by 6 bases and J by 4 bases, with 7 bases of the junction left unmatched. CDR3 length equals 14 residues. Germline V gives CDR1 SQVTM, CDR2 ANQGSEA.

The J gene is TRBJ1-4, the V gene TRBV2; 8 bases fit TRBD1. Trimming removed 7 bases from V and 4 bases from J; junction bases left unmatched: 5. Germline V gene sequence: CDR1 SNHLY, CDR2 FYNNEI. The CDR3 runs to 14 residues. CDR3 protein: CASIGTGFNEKLFF. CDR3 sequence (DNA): TGTGCCAGCATTGGGACAGGCTTTAATGAAAAACTGTTTTTT.

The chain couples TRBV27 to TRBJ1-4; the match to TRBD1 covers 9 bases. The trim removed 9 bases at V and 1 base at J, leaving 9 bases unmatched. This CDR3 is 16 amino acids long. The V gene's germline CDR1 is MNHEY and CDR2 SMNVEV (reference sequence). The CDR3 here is CARTRQGVLTNEKLFF. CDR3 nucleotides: TGTGCCAGAACCAGACAGGGGGTCTTAACTAATGAAAAACTGTTTTTT.

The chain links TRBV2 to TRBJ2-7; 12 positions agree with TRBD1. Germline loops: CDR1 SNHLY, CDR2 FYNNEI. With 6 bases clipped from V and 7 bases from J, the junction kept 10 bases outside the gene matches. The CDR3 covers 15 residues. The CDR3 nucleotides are TGTGCCAGCAGCTTTCCGGGACAGGGGGCGCGGGAGCAGTACTTC. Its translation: CASSFPGQGAREQYF.

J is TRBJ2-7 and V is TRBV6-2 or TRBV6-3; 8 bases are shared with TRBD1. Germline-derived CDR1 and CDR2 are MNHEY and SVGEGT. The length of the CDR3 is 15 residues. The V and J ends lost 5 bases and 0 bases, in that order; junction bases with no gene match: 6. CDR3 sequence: CASSQPGQVSYEQYF. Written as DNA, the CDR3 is TGTGCCAGCAGTCAACCGGGACAGGTCTCCTACGAGCAGTACTTC.

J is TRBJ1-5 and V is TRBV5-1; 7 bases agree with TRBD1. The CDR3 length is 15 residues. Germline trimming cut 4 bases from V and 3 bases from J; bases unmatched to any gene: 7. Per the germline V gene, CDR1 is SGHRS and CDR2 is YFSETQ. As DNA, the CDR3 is TGCGCCAGCAGCCCAACAGGGGCCCACAATCAGCCCCAGCATTTT. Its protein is CASSPTGAHNQPQHF.